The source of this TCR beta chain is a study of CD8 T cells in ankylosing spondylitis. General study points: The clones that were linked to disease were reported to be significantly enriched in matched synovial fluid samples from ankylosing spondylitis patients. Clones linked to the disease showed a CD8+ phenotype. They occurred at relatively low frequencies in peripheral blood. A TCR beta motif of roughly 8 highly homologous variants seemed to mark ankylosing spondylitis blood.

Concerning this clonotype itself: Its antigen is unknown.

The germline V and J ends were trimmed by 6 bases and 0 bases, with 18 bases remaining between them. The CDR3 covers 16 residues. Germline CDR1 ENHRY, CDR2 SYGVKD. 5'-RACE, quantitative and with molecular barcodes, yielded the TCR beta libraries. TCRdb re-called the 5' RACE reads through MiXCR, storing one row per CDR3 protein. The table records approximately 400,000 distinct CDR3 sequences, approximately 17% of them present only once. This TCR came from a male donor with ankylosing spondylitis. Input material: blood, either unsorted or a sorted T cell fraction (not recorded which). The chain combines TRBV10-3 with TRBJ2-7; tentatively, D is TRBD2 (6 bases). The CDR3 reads CAISEPGGGSSYEQYF. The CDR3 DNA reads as TGTGCCATCAGCGAGCCGGGTGGGGGGAGCTCCTACGAGCAGTACTTC.